This T cell receptor (beta chain) was documented in a study of control samples from healthy donors and cancer patients. Sequenced by immunoSEQ multiplex PCR; TCRdb stores in-frame clones only, minus some. The data contain tens of thousands of clones, around 80% of them singletons. The CDR3 contains 14 residues. The germline V gene has CDR1 MNHNY and CDR2 SVGAGI (reference sequence). Trimming stripped 0 bases from V and 5 bases from J, with 10 bases between. The clonotype comes from a man aged 55 to 69 with head and neck cancer. Material: PBMCs. The chain carries TRBV6-6 and TRBJ2-5; D gene uncertain. CDR3 residues: CASSYSAVLETQYF. CDR3 coding DNA: TGTGCCAGCAGTTACTCGGCAGTTCTGGAGACCCAGTACTTC.